This T cell receptor beta chain was documented in a study of human T cells and chemical hapten exposure. Overall study context: DPC at 2% was the sensitizing agent, placed on around 2 cm by around 2 cm of upper inner arm skin.

Time point meaning: patch test 3, about 24 weeks after DPC sensitization. Treatment defined: therapeutic diphenylcyclopropenone sensitization with weekly scalp DPC. Blood sampling preceded each patch test application. This clonotype has a handful of counts. TCRdb re-called the RACE reads with MiXCR, one entry per CDR3 protein. The profile shows approximately 88,000 distinct CDR3 sequences, roughly 13% of them singletons. The input for sequencing was whole blood, taken in connection with sensitization to the hapten diphenylcyclopropenone (DPC). This TCR was recovered from a woman aged 50 to 60 with alopecia areata. Some clones in this sample may be carry-over from other donors' samples.

CDR3 coding DNA: TGTGCCAGCTCACCCTTAATAGCGGGAGGCCAAGAGACCCAGTACTTC. It encodes CASSPLIAGGQETQYF. The rearrangement links TRBV18 to TRBJ2-5; 10 positions match TRBD2. The CDR3 is 16 amino acids. V dropped 3 bases and J dropped 1; count of bases not matched to a gene: 5. The germline gives CDR1 KGHSH, CDR2 LQKENI.